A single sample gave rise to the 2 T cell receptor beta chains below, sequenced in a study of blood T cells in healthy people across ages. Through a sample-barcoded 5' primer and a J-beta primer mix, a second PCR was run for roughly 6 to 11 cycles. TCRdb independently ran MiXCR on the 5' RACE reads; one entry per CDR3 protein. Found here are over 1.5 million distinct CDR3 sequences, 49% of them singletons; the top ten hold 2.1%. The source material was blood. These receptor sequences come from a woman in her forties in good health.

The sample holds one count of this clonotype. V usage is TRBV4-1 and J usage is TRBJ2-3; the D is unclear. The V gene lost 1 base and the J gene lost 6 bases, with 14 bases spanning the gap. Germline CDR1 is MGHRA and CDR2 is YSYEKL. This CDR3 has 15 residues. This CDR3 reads CASSQVGGPRDTQYF. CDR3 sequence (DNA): TGCGCCAGCAGCCAAGTCGGCGGACCCAGGGATACGCAGTATTTT.

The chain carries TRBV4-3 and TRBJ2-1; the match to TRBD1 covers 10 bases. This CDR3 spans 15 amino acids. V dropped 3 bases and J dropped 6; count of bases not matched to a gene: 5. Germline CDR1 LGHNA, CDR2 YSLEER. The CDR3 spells CASSHGQGVGNEQFF. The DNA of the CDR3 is TGCGCCAGCAGCCACGGACAGGGGGTCGGCAATGAGCAGTTCTTC.